This T cell receptor (beta chain) originates from a study of blood T cells in healthy people across ages. Overall study results and limits: More naive CD4+ cells and higher diversity marked long-lived donors relative to aged donors.

About this clonotype itself: Its antigen is not known.

It was with a sample-barcoded 5' primer and a J-beta primer mix that a second PCR of about 6 to 12 cycles was run. TCRdb itself ran the 5' RACE reads through MiXCR, one entry per CDR3 protein. In the table there are 550,000 to 750,000 distinct CDR3 sequences, around 20% of which are singletons. The CDR3 is 12 residues long. Germline trimming cut 10 bases from V and 4 bases from J; bases unmatched to any gene: 5. Looked up from germline, CDR1 is LNHDA and CDR2 is SQIVND (reference sequence). Every donor gave approximately 10 milliliters of peripheral blood. Sequencing input: blood. This receptor was taken from a man between 65 and 85 years old in good health. This sequence joins TRBV19 and TRBJ1-2, with 8 bases fitting TRBD1. CDR3 nucleotide sequence: TGTGCCACCAGAGACAGGGGCTATGGCTACACCTTC. Residues: CATRDRGYGYTF.